The clone carrying this T cell receptor (beta chain) was seen many times. The germline V gene encodes CDR1 SGHTA and CDR2 FQGNSA. The V and J ends lost 2 bases and 2 bases respectively, with 6 bases between them. This CDR3 is 14 amino acids long. Time point described: patch test 1, 2 weeks after DPC sensitization. Treatment given: therapeutic diphenylcyclopropenone sensitization with weekly scalp DPC. These data belong to a study of human T cells and chemical hapten exposure. TCRdb processed the RACE reads anew with MiXCR; each CDR3 protein has one entry. In the table there are some 50,000 distinct CDR3 sequences, over 7.5% of which are singletons.

The source material was whole blood, sampled in connection with sensitization to the hapten diphenylcyclopropenone (DPC). This rearrangement joins TRBV7-2 to TRBJ2-2, with D possibly being TRBD1 (5 bases). This receptor was identified in a woman between 35 and 50 years old with alopecia areata. Some clones in this sample may be carry-over from other donors' samples. CDR3 DNA: TGTGCCAGCAGCTTAAGGGGTAACACCGGGGAGCTGTTTTTT. This gives the protein CASSLRGNTGELFF.